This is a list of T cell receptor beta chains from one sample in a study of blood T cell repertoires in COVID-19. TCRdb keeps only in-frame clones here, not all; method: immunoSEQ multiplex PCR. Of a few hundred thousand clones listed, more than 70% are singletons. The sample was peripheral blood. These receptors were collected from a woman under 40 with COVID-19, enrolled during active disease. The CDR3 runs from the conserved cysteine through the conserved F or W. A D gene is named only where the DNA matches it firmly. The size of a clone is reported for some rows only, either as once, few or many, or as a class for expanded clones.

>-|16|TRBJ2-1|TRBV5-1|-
CASSFPSGRSYNEQFF
TGCGCCAGCAGCTTTCCCAGCGGACGCTCCTACAATGAGCAGTTCTTC
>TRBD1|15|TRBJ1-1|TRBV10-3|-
CATEVGDRPREEAFF
TGTGCCACCGAAGTCGGGGACAGGCCGAGAGAAGAAGCTTTCTTT
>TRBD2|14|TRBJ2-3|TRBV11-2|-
CASSRIGTIDTQYF
TGTGCCAGCAGCCGAATAGGGACTATAGATACGCAGTATTTT
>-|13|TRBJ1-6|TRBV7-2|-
CASSLELNSPLHF
TGTGCCAGCAGCTTAGAACTGAATTCACCCCTCCACTTT
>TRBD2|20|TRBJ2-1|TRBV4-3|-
CASSQVVRGLELAGANEQFF
TGCGCCAGCAGCCAAGTTGTTCGTGGTCTAGAGCTAGCGGGGGCCAATGAGCAGTTCTTC
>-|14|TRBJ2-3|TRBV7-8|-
CASSLGTATDTQYF
TGTGCCAGCAGCTTAGGGACTGCCACAGATACGCAGTATTTT
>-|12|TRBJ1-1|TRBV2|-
CASRDTGLGAFF
TGTGCCAGCAGAGATACAGGGTTAGGAGCTTTCTTT
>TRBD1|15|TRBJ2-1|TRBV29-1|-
CSVTGQIGSYNEQFF
TGCAGCGTTACGGGACAGATAGGCTCCTACAATGAGCAGTTCTTC
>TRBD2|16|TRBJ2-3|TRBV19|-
CASSMGLAGSTDTQYF
TGTGCCAGTAGTATGGGACTAGCGGGGAGCACAGATACGCAGTATTTT
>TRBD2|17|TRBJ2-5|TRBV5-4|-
CASSPGLAGGQQETQYF
TGTGCCAGCAGCCCGGGACTAGCGGGGGGGCAACAAGAGACCCAGTACTTC
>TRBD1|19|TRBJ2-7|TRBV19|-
CASSIAPGLRGQSSYEQYF
TGTGCCAGTAGTATAGCCCCCGGGCTAAGGGGACAGAGCAGCTACGAGCAGTACTTC
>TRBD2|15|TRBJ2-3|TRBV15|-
CATSSLAGATDTQYF
TGTGCCACCAGCAGTTTAGCGGGAGCAACAGATACGCAGTATTTT
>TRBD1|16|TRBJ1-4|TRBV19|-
CASSRLQGATNEKLFF
TGTGCCAGTAGTAGACTACAGGGGGCAACTAATGAAAAACTGTTTTTT
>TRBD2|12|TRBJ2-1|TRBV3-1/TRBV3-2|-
CASSQLAGEQFF
TGTGCCAGCAGCCAACTAGCGGGCGAGCAGTTCTTC
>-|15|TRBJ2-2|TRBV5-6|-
CASTGTGFETGELFF
TGTGCCAGCACCGGCACCGGGTTTGAAACCGGGGAGCTGTTTTTT
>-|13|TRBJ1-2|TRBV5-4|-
CASSSGGVYGYTF
TGTGCCAGCAGCTCCGGAGGGGTCTATGGCTACACCTTC
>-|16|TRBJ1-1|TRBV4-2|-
CASSQGLVRGNTEAFF
TGTGCCAGCAGCCAAGGGTTAGTACGGGGGAACACTGAAGCTTTCTTT
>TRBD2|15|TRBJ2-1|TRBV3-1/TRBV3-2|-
CASSQPGLTHNEQFF
TGTGCCAGCAGCCAGCCGGGACTAACGCACAATGAGCAGTTCTTC
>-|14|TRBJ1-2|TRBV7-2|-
CASSLPGVRDGYTF
TGTGCCAGCAGCTTACCGGGAGTGCGGGATGGCTACACCTTC
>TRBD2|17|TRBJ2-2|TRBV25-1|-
CASRQTTSGSNTGELFF
TGTGCCAGCAGACAAACCACTAGCGGCTCGAACACCGGGGAGCTGTTTTTT
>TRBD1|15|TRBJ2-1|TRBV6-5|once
CASSSTGTGNNEQFF
TGTGCCAGCAGTTCGACCGGGACAGGGAACAATGAGCAGTTCTTC
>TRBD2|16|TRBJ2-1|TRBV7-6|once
CASSLRGLAGVNEQFF
TGTGCCAGCAGCTTAAGGGGACTAGCGGGAGTTAATGAGCAGTTCTTC
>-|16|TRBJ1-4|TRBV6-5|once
CASSYSRGATNEKLFF
TGTGCCAGCAGTTACTCCAGGGGTGCAACTAATGAAAAACTGTTTTTT
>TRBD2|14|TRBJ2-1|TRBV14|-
CASRSSGSYNEQFF
TGTGCCAGCAGATCTAGCGGGTCCTACAATGAGCAGTTCTTC
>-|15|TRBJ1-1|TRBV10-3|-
CAISESAQGQGEAFF
TGTGCCATCAGTGAGTCGGCGCAGGGACAAGGTGAAGCTTTCTTT
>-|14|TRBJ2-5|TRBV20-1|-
CSASWDWKQETQYF
TGCAGTGCTAGTTGGGACTGGAAACAAGAGACCCAGTACTTC
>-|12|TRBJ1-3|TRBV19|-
CASSITGNTIYF
TGTGCCAGTAGTATAACAGGAAACACCATATATTTT
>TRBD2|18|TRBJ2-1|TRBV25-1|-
CASSPQWAESSGYNEQFF
TGTGCCAGCAGTCCCCAGTGGGCGGAGTCTAGCGGATACAATGAGCAGTTCTTC
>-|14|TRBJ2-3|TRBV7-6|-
CASSLDITTDTQYF
TGTGCCAGCAGCTTAGACATTACCACAGATACGCAGTATTTT
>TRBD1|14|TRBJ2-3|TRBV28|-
CASSGTGYTDTQYF
TGTGCCAGCAGCGGGACAGGGTACACAGATACGCAGTATTTT
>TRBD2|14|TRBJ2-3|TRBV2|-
CASLAGQSTDTQYF
TGTGCCAGCCTAGCGGGGCAGAGCACAGATACGCAGTATTTT
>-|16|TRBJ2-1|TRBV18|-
CASSPPFLQGRNEQFF
TGTGCCAGCTCACCACCGTTTCTCCAGGGGCGGAATGAGCAGTTCTTC
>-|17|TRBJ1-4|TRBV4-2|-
CASSQSAAGTRNEKLFF
TGTGCCAGCAGCCAATCGGCTGCCGGGACAAGAAATGAAAAACTGTTTTTT
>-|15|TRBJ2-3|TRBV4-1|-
CASSSRVARDDTQYF
TGCGCCAGCAGCTCCCGGGTAGCGAGAGATGATACGCAGTATTTT
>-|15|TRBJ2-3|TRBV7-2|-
CASSLETGLADTQYF
TGTGCCAGCAGCTTAGAAACAGGGCTAGCAGATACGCAGTATTTT
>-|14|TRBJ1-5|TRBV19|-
CASSNAGYGQPQHF
TGTGCCAGTAGTAATGCAGGGTATGGTCAGCCCCAGCATTTT
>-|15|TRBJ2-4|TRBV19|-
CASSMVGAAKNIQYF
TGTGCCAGTAGTATGGTGGGGGCGGCCAAAAACATTCAGTACTTC
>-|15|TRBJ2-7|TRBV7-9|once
CASSFSALDSYEQYF
TGTGCCAGCAGCTTTTCAGCACTGGACAGTTACGAGCAGTACTTC
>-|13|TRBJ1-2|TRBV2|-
CASSEETPRGYTF
TGTGCCAGCAGTGAGGAGACCCCTCGGGGCTACACCTTC
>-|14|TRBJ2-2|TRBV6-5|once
CASSFLLGPGELFF
TGTGCCAGCAGTTTCCTTCTAGGTCCCGGGGAGCTGTTTTTT
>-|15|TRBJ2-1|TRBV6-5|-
CASSSSVSPGNEQFF
TGTGCCAGCAGTTCTAGCGTCTCCCCGGGCAATGAGCAGTTCTTC
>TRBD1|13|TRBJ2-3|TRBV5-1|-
CASTDRGGDTQYF
TGCGCCAGCACCGACAGGGGGGGAGATACGCAGTATTTT
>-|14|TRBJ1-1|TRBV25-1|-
CASSVGRQNTEAFF
TGTGCCAGCAGTGTCGGTCGACAGAACACTGAAGCTTTCTTT
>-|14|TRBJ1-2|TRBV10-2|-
CASSESGFRYGYTF
TGCGCCAGCAGTGAATCCGGGTTTCGCTATGGCTACACCTTC
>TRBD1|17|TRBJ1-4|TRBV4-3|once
CASSQDGAGRGSEKLFF
TGCGCCAGCAGCCAAGATGGTGCGGGCAGGGGGAGTGAAAAACTGTTTTTT
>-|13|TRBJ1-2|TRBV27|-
CASSLGQGYGYTF
TGTGCCAGCAGTTTAGGGCAGGGATATGGCTACACCTTC
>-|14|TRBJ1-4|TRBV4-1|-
CASSIRATNEKLFF
TGCGCCAGCAGTATCAGGGCAACTAATGAAAAACTGTTTTTT
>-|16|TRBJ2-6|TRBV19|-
CASSIRTLSGANVLTF
TGTGCCAGTAGTATCCGGACACTCTCTGGGGCCAACGTCCTGACTTTC
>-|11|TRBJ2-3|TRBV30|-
CAWRSADTQYF
TGTGCCTGGAGGTCGGCAGATACGCAGTATTTT